The 30 T cell receptor beta chains given below trace back to one sample, sequenced in a study of CD8 T cells in ankylosing spondylitis. TCRdb re-called the 5' RACE reads through MiXCR, storing one row per CDR3 protein. Among some 87,000 distinct CDR3 sequences listed, about 9.1% were seen once. Sequenced material: blood, either unsorted or a sorted T cell fraction (not recorded which). The receptor source for this set is a male donor with ankylosing spondylitis or in good health (not recorded which).

This clonotype was detected ten times or more. The chain recombines TRBV10-3 with TRBJ2-7; D unresolved. Trimming stripped 2 bases from V and 0 bases from J, with 11 bases between. The CDR3 runs to 15 residues. Germline V lookup: CDR1 ENHRY, CDR2 SYGVKD. The CDR3: CAISEDGRSSYEQYF. The CDR3 DNA reads as TGTGCCATCAGTGAGGACGGAAGGAGCTCCTACGAGCAGTACTTC.

This clonotype was counted at least ten times. V is TRBV20-1 and J is TRBJ2-7, with D perhaps TRBD1 or TRBD2 (5 bases each). Between the trimmed V and J ends, which lost 6 bases and 0 bases, there was a span of 12 bases. CDR1 DFQATT and CDR2 SNEGSKA come from the germline V gene (reference sequence). This CDR3 has 13 residues. DNA for the CDR3: TGCAGTGCCAGGGACGTCAGCTCCTACGAGCAGTACTTC. This sequence encodes CSARDVSSYEQYF.

This clonotype was found many times. The chain carries TRBV29-1 and TRBJ2-5, with 9 bases fitting TRBD2. Germline V gene sequence: CDR1 SQVTM, CDR2 ANQGSEA. The CDR3 consists of 13 residues. Trimming took 1 base from V and 3 from J; bases not matched to a gene: 0. Here the CDR3 reads CSVEGLAEETQYF. In nucleotides, the CDR3 is TGCAGCGTTGAAGGACTAGCGGAAGAGACCCAGTACTTC.

The sample holds many counts of this clonotype. J is TRBJ1-5 and V is TRBV6-1, with TRBD1 matching 7 bases. CDR3 length: 16 amino acids. The V and J ends lost 5 bases and 2 bases, in that order; junction bases with no gene match: 9. Germline values: CDR1 MNHNS, CDR2 SASEGT. This chain's CDR3 is CASSPDRRRGNQPQHF. Here the CDR3 DNA reads TGTGCCAGCAGTCCGGACAGGCGAAGGGGCAATCAGCCCCAGCATTTT.

A remark on this clonotype: This clone may be a read error of a much larger clone one base away. The genes are TRBV28 and TRBJ2-5; 8 bases agree with TRBD1. This CDR3 region has 13 residues. Germline-derived CDR1 and CDR2 are MDHEN and SYDVKM. The V and J ends lost 11 bases and 4 bases, in that order; junction bases with no gene match: 9. CDR3 nucleotide sequence: TGTGCCGCCCAGGGGGCTAGCCGAGAGACCCAGTACTTC. Translated: CAAQGASRETQYF.

The table lists this clonotype with many counts. The chain is built from TRBV20-1 and TRBJ2-7, with 9 bases aligning to TRBD2. This CDR3 has 14 residues. J lost 0 bases, V lost 2 bases, and 2 bases had no gene match. Germline V CDR1 and CDR2: DFQATT, SNEGSKA (reference sequence). CDR3 nucleotide sequence: TGCAGTGCTAGACAGCGGGGGGTCTCCTACGAGCAGTACTTC. Its protein is CSARQRGVSYEQYF.

This clonotype was detected ten times or more. The chain uses TRBV5-1 and TRBJ2-5, with 11 bases that match TRBD2. This CDR3 contains 16 residues. Trimming at V came to 3 bases and at J to 4 bases, leaving 8 bases not matched to a gene. Germline CDR1 reads SGHRS; CDR2 reads YFSETQ. The CDR3 spells CASSWVAGGPRETQYF. In DNA, the CDR3 is TGCGCCAGCAGCTGGGTAGCGGGGGGGCCCAGAGAGACCCAGTACTTC.

This chain connects TRBV7-2 to TRBJ1-6; TRBD1 matches 7 bases. The V gene's germline CDR1 is SGHTA and CDR2 FQGNSA. The CDR3 sequence is 15 residues long. V shed 4 bases, J shed 7 bases, and the junction held 7 bases outside the gene matches. The CDR3 sequence is CASSSPTGINSPLHF. The DNA for the CDR3 is TGTGCCAGCAGCTCCCCGACAGGGATCAATTCACCCCTCCACTTT.

In this sample, this clonotype turned up a few times. The junction does not match germline at one end; this may be a read error. CDR3 bases: TGCTGTGCGATAGCGGGGGCCGTTTTAACCTACAATGAGCAGTTCTTC. Protein sequence: CCAIAGAVLTYNEQFF. This chain joins TRBV20-1 and TRBJ2-1; 9 bases line up with TRBD2. The germline V gene has CDR1 DFQATT and CDR2 SNEGSKA (reference sequence). The CDR3 sequence is 16 residues long.

This clonotype was seen repeatedly, ten times or more. This sequence joins TRBV5-1 and TRBJ2-2, with unresolved D. The CDR3 totals 14 residues. Germline CDR1 is SGHRS and CDR2 is YFSETQ. The V gene lost 0 bases and the J gene lost 1 base, with 4 bases spanning the gap. CDR3: CASSLEGNTGELFF. The CDR3 DNA follows: TGCGCCAGCAGCTTGGAAGGGAACACCGGGGAGCTGTTTTTT.

This clonotype was counted ten times or more. The rearrangement uses TRBV29-1 and TRBJ1-3, with D unclear. Trimming left V 6 bases short and J 1 base short, with 13 bases between. This CDR3 has 14 amino acids. In germline, CDR1 is SQVTM, CDR2 ANQGSEA. The CDR3 nucleotides are TGCAGCGTCTCGCCCAAACTGTCTGGAAACACCATATATTTT. Protein: CSVSPKLSGNTIYF.

This clonotype has more than one count but fewer than ten. The chain has TRBV11-2 and TRBJ2-5; 7 bases are a match to TRBD2. There are 16 residues in the CDR3. Trimming at V came to 1 base and at J to 3 bases, leaving 8 bases not matched to a gene. Germline-derived CDR1 and CDR2 are SGHAT and FQNNGV. The CDR3 loop reads CASSLVTFAGEETQYF. CDR3 DNA: TGTGCCAGCAGCTTAGTTACCTTTGCGGGGGAAGAGACCCAGTACTTC. The complete variable domain, with remaining parts taken from reference TRBV11-2 and TRBJ2-5, reads EAGVAQSPRYKIIEKRQSVAFWCNPISGHATLYWYQQILGQGPKLLIQFQNNGVVDDSQLPKDRFSAERLKGVDSTLKIQPAKLEDSAVYLCASSLVTFAGEETQYFGPGTRLLVL.

The chain couples TRBV28 to TRBJ2-7; 10 bases line up with TRBD1. The V gene's germline CDR1 is MDHEN and CDR2 SYDVKM. J was trimmed by 4 bases and V by 5 bases; bases with no gene match: 14. The CDR3 has 17 amino acids. This chain's CDR3 is CASSGSVPGQGIYEQYF. The CDR3 DNA is TGTGCCAGCAGTGGCTCCGTCCCGGGACAGGGGATTTACGAGCAGTACTTC.

The chain recombines TRBV5-1 with TRBJ2-7; D possibly matches TRBD1 or TRBD2 (6 bases each). Germline V gives CDR1 SGHRS, CDR2 YFSETQ. V was pared by 4 bases and J by 2 bases, with 13 bases between. This CDR3 has 14 amino acids. Written as DNA, the CDR3 is TGCGCCAGCAGCCCCGGGGGCTTAACCTACGAGCAGTACTTC. Amino acid sequence: CASSPGGLTYEQYF.

V usage is TRBV7-2 and J usage is TRBJ2-2; tentatively, D is TRBD2 (5 bases). The CDR3 spans 14 residues. Looked up from germline, CDR1 is SGHTA and CDR2 is FQGNSA. V lost 5 bases to trimming and J lost 4 bases, with 11 bases between them. CDR3 in amino acids: CASSPDGGTGELFF. CDR3 coding DNA: TGTGCCAGCAGCCCGGACGGAGGCACCGGGGAGCTGTTTTTT.

This clonotype was counted only a few times. For the CDR3, the DNA is TGTGCCAGCTCACCATCCAGGGATGAGCAGTTCTTC. It translates to CASSPSRDEQFF. The chain joins TRBV18 to TRBJ2-1, with D possibly matching TRBD1 (5 bases). The V gene's germline CDR1 is KGHSH and CDR2 LQKENI. This CDR3 comprises 12 residues. With 2 bases removed from V and 8 bases from J, the gap between germline ends came to 7 bases.

This clonotype has a handful of counts. The chain employs TRBV2 and TRBJ2-2; D uncertain. The CDR3 contains 12 residues. Germline values: CDR1 SNHLY, CDR2 FYNNEI. The germline V and J ends were trimmed by 7 bases and 5 bases, with 8 bases remaining between them. Here the CDR3 reads CASTSLTGELFF. The CDR3 DNA reads as TGTGCCAGCACGTCCCTTACCGGGGAGCTGTTTTTT.

This clonotype has a count of ten or more. The genes are TRBV5-1 and TRBJ1-1; possible D gene TRBD1, 5 bases. Germline V gene data show CDR1 as SGHRS and CDR2 as YFSETQ. This CDR3 has 15 residues. V lost 0 bases and J 0 bases, leaving 9 bases between the germline ends. The CDR3, as DNA: TGCGCCAGCAGCTTGGGGGCGGGGCTGAACACTGAAGCTTTCTTT. Translating it yields CASSLGAGLNTEAFF.

There are many counts of this clonotype. The chain joins TRBV3-1 to TRBJ2-3, with TRBD2 as a possible D gene (5 bases). Germline CDR1 LGHDT, CDR2 YNNKEL (reference sequence). The CDR3 is 14 amino acids. Trimming removed 6 bases at V and 0 bases at J, with 10 bases between. The CDR3 coding sequence is TGTGCCAGCAGAGAGGGAGCTAGCACAGATACGCAGTATTTT. It translates to CASREGASTDTQYF.

This clonotype has at least ten counts. The chain employs TRBV7-8 and TRBJ1-1; 9 positions agree with TRBD1. The CDR3 is 16 residues long. Trimming took 5 bases from V and 7 from J; bases not matched to a gene: 14. CDR1 is SGHVS, CDR2 FQNEAQ, per germline. The CDR3 bases are TGTGCCAGCAGCCCGAACCCTGAGGACAGGGGACGTGAAGCTTTCTTT. Translated, it gives CASSPNPEDRGREAFF.

This clonotype was seen repeatedly, ten times or more. This rearrangement joins TRBV29-1 to TRBJ2-1; 10 nucleotides line up with TRBD2. Losses at the gene ends were 3 bases for V and 7 bases for J; bases not matched to a gene: 0. CDR1 and CDR2 (germline): SQVTM, ANQGSEA. The CDR3 runs to 12 residues. The CDR3 region has the DNA TGCAGCGTTGAGGGACTAGCGAATGAGCAGTTCTTC. This codes for CSVEGLANEQFF.

Comment on this clonotype: This sequence may be a read error, since a much larger clone differs from it by one base. The chain uses TRBV12-3 or TRBV12-4 and TRBJ2-3; 8 nucleotides line up with TRBD1. The CDR3 covers 13 residues. The CDR3 DNA follows: TGTACCAGCGAGCGGACAGGGTCAGATACGCAGTATTTT. As protein: CTSERTGSDTQYF.

There are a few counts of this clonotype. The CDR3 here is CASSFDRAQNEAFF. The CDR3 coding sequence is TGTGCCAGCAGTTTCGACAGGGCCCAGAATGAAGCTTTCTTT. The chain is built from TRBV6-5 and TRBJ1-1, with TRBD1 matching over 7 bases. The CDR3 length is 14 residues. With V trimmed by 4 bases and J by 7 bases, 9 bases remained unmatched. CDR1 and CDR2 from the germline V gene are MNHEY and SVGAGI.

This clonotype showed up many times. The chain is built from TRBV20-1 and TRBJ2-5, with 7 nucleotides matching TRBD2. The germline CDR1 and CDR2 sequences are DFQATT and SNEGSKA (reference sequence). V shed 5 bases, J shed 4 bases, and the junction held 10 bases outside the gene matches. CDR3 length: 14 residues. The CDR3 coding sequence is TGCAGTGCTCCAATCACGGGGGGAGGAGAGACCCAGTACTTC. This encodes CSAPITGGGETQYF.

Many counts were recorded for this clonotype. The chain recombines TRBV20-1 with TRBJ2-7; 7 bases line up with TRBD1. The germline CDR1 and CDR2 sequences are DFQATT and SNEGSKA (reference sequence). There are 14 residues in the CDR3. V was pared by 6 bases and J by 4 bases, with 12 bases of the junction left unmatched. In nucleotides, the CDR3 is TGCAGTGCGGAAGACAGGGAAAATCGGTACGAGCAGTACTTC. It encodes CSAEDRENRYEQYF.

This clonotype was counted ten times or more. The chain joins TRBV10-3 to TRBJ2-7; 8 nucleotides line up with TRBD2. The CDR3 runs 14 residues. J lost 7 bases, V lost 4 bases, and 9 bases had no gene match. The germline V gene has CDR1 ENHRY and CDR2 SYGVKD. CDR3 nucleotides: TGTGCCATCAGTGTTGTAAACGGGGGGGCGGAGCAGTACTTC. Protein: CAISVVNGGAEQYF.

This clonotype was seen many times. The rearrangement joins TRBV20-1 to TRBJ2-7, with 12 bases matching TRBD2. Germline lookup yields CDR1 DFQATT and CDR2 SNEGSKA (reference sequence). The CDR3 is made up of 15 amino acids. V trimming: 5 bases; J trimming: 0 bases; junction bases outside the gene matches: 5. CDR3 nucleotide sequence: TGCAGTGCTGTGACTAGCGGGGGAAGCTCCTACGAGCAGTACTTC. This translates into CSAVTSGGSSYEQYF.

J is TRBJ2-2 and V is TRBV4-2; 9 nucleotides line up with TRBD1. The junction had 10 bases not matched to a gene; V was cut back by 7 bases and J by 7 bases. The CDR3 consists of 15 residues. The germline V gene encodes CDR1 LGHNA and CDR2 YNFKEQ. In nucleotides, the CDR3 is TGTGCCAGCAACCCACTGACAGGGGGAAACGGGGAGCTGTTTTTT. Residues: CASNPLTGGNGELFF.

There are a few counts of this clonotype. This chain joins TRBV18 and TRBJ2-4; tentatively, D is TRBD2 (6 bases). The ends were cut back, 1 base at V and 8 bases at J, with 21 bases in the middle. The CDR3 runs 17 residues. Germline assignment: CDR1 KGHSH and CDR2 LQKENI. The CDR3 sequence is CASSPRAASAREDIQYF. CDR3 in DNA: TGTGCCAGCTCACCACGGGCCGCCTCGGCAAGGGAGGACATTCAGTACTTC.

In its sample, this clonotype was seen many times. The chain has TRBV6-6 and TRBJ2-3; D not resolved. V was pared by 6 bases and J by 5 bases, with 3 bases between. This CDR3 is built from 10 residues. CDR1 MNHNY and CDR2 SVGAGI come from the germline V gene (reference sequence). CDR3 amino acids: CASRLDTQYF. The DNA for the CDR3 is TGTGCCAGCAGACTAGATACGCAGTATTTT.